The clone carrying this T cell receptor beta chain was picked up a small number of times. The record originates from a study of CD8 T cells in ankylosing spondylitis. Germline values: CDR1 SGHRS, CDR2 YFSETQ. CDR3 length: 13 amino acids. After removal of 9 bases from V and 8 bases from J, the junction contained 9 bases not matched to a gene. TCRdb re-derived calls from the 5' RACE reads in MiXCR, one entry per CDR3 protein. The table records about 27,000 distinct CDR3 sequences, 7.9% of them present only once. Sample: blood. The V and J genes are TRBV5-1 and TRBJ2-1; 9 bases align to TRBD2. The source is a male donor with ankylosing spondylitis or in good health (not recorded which). CDR3 DNA: TGCGCCACACGGGGTAGCGGGAGCTATGAGCAGTTCTTC. Its translation is CATRGSGSYEQFF.